The clone carrying this T cell receptor (beta chain) was seen repeatedly, ten times or more. As yet, its antigen is unknown. Trimming removed 10 bases at V and 3 bases at J, with 10 bases between. The CDR3 is 12 residues long. The data originate from a study of CD8 T cells in ankylosing spondylitis. Findings and limits, study-wide: What appeared characteristic of ankylosing spondylitis blood was a TCR beta motif of seven to nine highly homologous variants.

TCRdb re-analysed the 5' RACE reads in MiXCR, keeping a single row per CDR3 protein. The sample lists 200,000 to 300,000 distinct CDR3 sequences, roughly 10% occurring once. The source of this sequence is a male donor with ankylosing spondylitis or in good health (not recorded which). This chain links TRBV12-3 or TRBV12-4 with TRBJ2-1; TRBD1 or TRBD2 may be the D gene (5 bases each). Sequences were obtained from blood, either unsorted or a sorted T cell fraction (not recorded which). The CDR3 loop is CAIGTNYNEQFF. As DNA, the CDR3 is TGTGCCATCGGGACCAACTACAATGAGCAGTTCTTC.